The 26 T cell receptor beta chains presented below share a single source sample, sequenced in a study of cytomegalovirus exposure and HLA in healthy donors. The PCR had 60 Vbeta and 13 Jbeta primers. Profiled with immunoSEQ multiplex PCR; TCRdb holds only in-frame clones, not every one. The sample holds 200,000 to 250,000 clones; 60% to 80% are singletons and the top ten take 3.8%. Sequenced sample: PBMCs. The receptors stem from a male donor in good health and CMV-seronegative.

The V gene is TRBV9, the J gene TRBJ2-1; TRBD2 agrees at 10 bases. J was trimmed by 3 bases and V by 3 bases; bases with no gene match: 12. Germline assignment: CDR1 SGDLS and CDR2 YYNGEE. The CDR3 runs 18 residues. In DNA form, the CDR3 reads TGTGCCAGCAGCGGTTCCCGAGCGGGAGGGATCAGCTACAATGAGCAGTTCTTC. Translation: CASSGSRAGGISYNEQFF.

V usage is TRBV11-2 and J usage is TRBJ2-7, with a tentative D call TRBD2 (6 bases). The CDR3 is made up of 15 amino acids. Trimming removed 5 bases at V and 0 bases at J, with 14 bases between. Germline V lookup: CDR1 SGHAT, CDR2 FQNNGV. Written as DNA, the CDR3 is TGTGCCAGCAGCCCGTTCTTGCGGGACTCCTACGAGCAGTACTTC. The encoded protein is CASSPFLRDSYEQYF. The variable domain in full, with the rest retrieved from reference TRBV11-2 and TRBJ2-7, is EAGVAQSPRYKIIEKRQSVAFWCNPISGHATLYWYQQILGQGPKLLIQFQNNGVVDDSQLPKDRFSAERLKGVDSTLKIQPAKLEDSAVYLCASSPFLRDSYEQYFGPGTRLTVT.

The rearrangement links TRBV11-2 to TRBJ2-1, with D perhaps matching TRBD1 (6 bases). Germline CDR1 reads SGHAT; CDR2 reads FQNNGV. Trimming shortened V by 5 bases and J by 5 bases, and 19 bases separated the two germline ends. The CDR3 sequence is 16 residues long. This CDR3 is CASSPSSRGVDNEQFF. The CDR3 nucleotides are TGTGCCAGCAGCCCCTCGTCCAGGGGAGTCGACAATGAGCAGTTCTTC.

The rearrangement joins TRBV21-1 to TRBJ2-7; TRBD2, the table's D call, lacks a check against the DNA. TRBV21-1 counts as a pseudogene. CDR3 size: 15 residues. The CDR3 nucleotides are TGTGCCAGCAGCAAAGTACGGAGTCGGTCCTACGAGCAGTACTTC. Encoded protein: CASSKVRSRSYEQYF.

This clone was seen more than once but under ten times. The chain is built from TRBV6-6 and TRBJ1-2; the match to TRBD1 covers 8 bases. The CDR3 contains 13 residues. The germline CDR1 and CDR2 sequences are MNHNY and SVGAGI (reference sequence). The trim removed 6 bases at V and 3 bases at J, leaving 3 bases unmatched. DNA of the CDR3: TGTGCCAGCAGAGCGGGACAGGACTATGGCTACACCTTC. This encodes CASRAGQDYGYTF.

The rearrangement joins TRBV6-1 to TRBJ1-1; TRBD1 matches at 12 bases. The length of the CDR3 is 15 residues. Trimming took 7 bases from V and 6 from J; bases not matched to a gene: 9. Germline CDR1 reads MNHNS; CDR2 reads SASEGT. The CDR3 region has the DNA TGTGCCAGCATCACCGCCGGGACAGGGGGCGCTGAAGCTTTCTTT. Residues: CASITAGTGGAEAFF.

This clone was recorded only once. The chain employs TRBV5-4 and TRBJ2-7, with 8 bases that match TRBD2. J was trimmed by 4 bases and V by 4 bases; bases with no gene match: 7. The CDR3 extends over 14 amino acids. Germline V gene lookup returns CDR1 SGHNT and CDR2 YYREEE (reference sequence). The CDR3 DNA reads TGTGCCAGCAGCCCGACGGGGGGGGCGTACGAGCAGTACTTC. It specifies CASSPTGGAYEQYF. Together with reference TRBV5-4 and TRBJ2-7, the CDR3 gives the full variable domain: ETGVTQSPTHLIKTRGQQVTLRCSSQSGHNTVSWYQQALGQGPQFIFQYYREEENGRGNFPPRFSGLQFPNYSSELNVNALELDDSALYLCASSPTGGAYEQYFGPGTRLTVT.

CDR3: CASSLVPLGQGSSPLHF. The CDR3 nucleotides read TGCGCCAGCAGCTTGGTGCCTCTGGGGCAGGGCAGTTCACCCCTCCACTTT. The chain recombines TRBV5-1 with TRBJ1-6, with a weak D call TRBD1 (5 bases). Germline V gives CDR1 SGHRS, CDR2 YFSETQ. This CDR3 contains 17 residues. V was pared by 0 bases and J by 9 bases, with 19 bases between.

The V and J genes are TRBV7-9 and TRBJ2-7; 9 positions agree with TRBD1. V lost 5 bases to trimming and J lost 5 bases; unmatched junction nucleotides: 7. Germline values: CDR1 SEHNR, CDR2 FQNEAQ (reference sequence). The CDR3 runs to 14 residues. The CDR3 coding sequence is TGTGCCAGCAGCCTCGGGACAGGGTATGACGAGCAGTACTTC. As protein: CASSLGTGYDEQYF.

The J gene is TRBJ2-3, the V gene TRBV18, with 9 bases fitting TRBD2. From germline, CDR1 is KGHSH and CDR2 LQKENI. The CDR3 is 16 amino acids. J gave up 3 bases and V 2 bases, and 6 bases lay outside the gene matches. The CDR3: CASSPISSGTTDTQYF. The CDR3 bases are TGTGCCAGCTCACCAATCTCTAGCGGGACTACAGATACGCAGTATTTT. Combining the CDR3 with reference TRBV18 and TRBJ2-3 gives the whole variable domain NAGVMQNPRHLVRRRGQEARLRCSPMKGHSHVYWYRQLPEEGLKFMVYLQKENIIDESGMPKERFSAEFPKEGPSILRIQQVVRGDSAAYFCASSPISSGTTDTQYFGPGTRLTVL.

The chain carries TRBV29-1 and TRBJ1-2; 8 nucleotides match TRBD1. The V gene end was trimmed by 3 bases and the J gene end by 1 base; junction bases not matched to a gene: 4. CDR3 length: 14 residues. From germline, CDR1 is SQVTM and CDR2 ANQGSEA. The CDR3 sequence: CSVDIGQGNYGYTF. CDR3 in DNA: TGCAGCGTTGATATTGGACAGGGTAACTATGGCTACACCTTC.

This clone has more than one count but fewer than ten. V and J are TRBV4-1 and TRBJ1-5, with D unclear. V was cut by 9 bases and J by 0 bases, with 15 bases left in between. The CDR3 is 15 residues long. Germline V gene sequence: CDR1 MGHRA, CDR2 YSYEKL. The CDR3 sequence is CASRITDNSNQPQHF. CDR3 nucleotide sequence: TGCGCCAGTCGTATAACAGATAATAGCAATCAGCCCCAGCATTTT.

This chain connects TRBV5-6 to TRBJ2-5; D is perhaps TRBD2 (6 bases). CDR3 length: 14 residues. Germline assignment: CDR1 SGHDT and CDR2 YYEEEE. V was clipped by 2 bases and J by 2 bases, with 10 bases between them. The CDR3 here is CASSFWRGQETQYF. The CDR3 region has the DNA TGTGCCAGCAGCTTTTGGCGGGGACAAGAGACCCAGTACTTC.

This chain links TRBV7-6 with TRBJ2-1, with 7 positions matching TRBD2. Germline V CDR1 and CDR2: SGHVS, FNYEAQ. Trimming at V came to 2 bases and at J to 9 bases, leaving 7 bases not matched to a gene. The CDR3 runs 14 residues. CDR3 protein: CASSLSLGEGEQFF. The CDR3 DNA sequence: TGTGCCAGCAGCTTATCACTAGGGGAGGGTGAGCAGTTCTTC.

The chain uses TRBV19 and TRBJ2-1; the D gene is possibly TRBD1 (6 bases). The CDR3 is 14 residues long. Germline V gives CDR1 LNHDA, CDR2 SQIVND (reference sequence). V lost 3 bases and J lost 2, with 8 bases in between. CDR3: CASSITGTYNEQFF. In nucleotides, the CDR3 is TGTGCCAGTAGTATCACAGGGACCTACAATGAGCAGTTCTTC.

V usage is TRBV4-1 and J usage is TRBJ2-5, with D maybe TRBD1 (8 bases). The J call may be mistaken, given a closer DNA end match to TRBJ2-7. The germline V gene has CDR1 MGHRA and CDR2 YSYEKL. The CDR3 consists of 16 residues. CDR3 residues: CASSHPGGQETYEQYF. Here the CDR3 DNA reads TGCGCCAGCAGCCACCCGGGGGGACAGGAAACCTACGAGCAGTACTTC.

The chain has TRBV2 and TRBJ2-5; D is unresolved. V was trimmed by 3 bases and J by 5 bases, leaving 7 bases between them. This CDR3 comprises 12 residues. Germline assignment: CDR1 SNHLY and CDR2 FYNNEI. The CDR3 DNA follows: TGTGCCAGCAGTGATCAGTCGGAGACCCAGTACTTC. This codes for CASSDQSETQYF. Based on the CDR3 plus reference TRBV2 and TRBJ2-5, the full variable domain is EPEVTQTPSHQVTQMGQEVILRCVPISNHLYFYWYRQILGQKVEFLVSFYNNEISEKSEIFDDQFSVERPDGSNFTLKIRSTKLEDSAMYFCASSDQSETQYFGPGTRLLVL.

This rearrangement joins TRBV9 to TRBJ2-7; D is possibly TRBD2 (6 bases). V dropped 7 bases and J dropped 1 base, with 12 bases sitting between them. CDR1 and CDR2 (germline): SGDLS, YYNGEE. The CDR3 loop spans 13 amino acids. The CDR3 loop is CASGGSGSYEQYF. The CDR3 region has the DNA TGTGCCAGCGGGGGTAGCGGATCCTACGAGCAGTACTTC.

As concerns this clone: This sample also contains other DNA sequences that code for the same CDR3. The rearrangement uses TRBV7-9 and TRBJ1-2; TRBD1 is a possible D gene (5 bases). This CDR3 has 13 residues. Trimming pared 1 base from V and 4 bases from J, leaving 7 bases between. The germline V gene encodes CDR1 SEHNR and CDR2 FQNEAQ (reference sequence). The CDR3 protein is CASSLGQGYGYTF. The CDR3 DNA sequence: TGTGCCAGCAGCTTAGGTCAGGGCTATGGCTACACCTTC.

V gene TRBV18 combines with J gene TRBJ1-2; D ambiguous. Per the germline V gene, CDR1 is KGHSH and CDR2 is LQKENI. This CDR3 comprises 13 residues. With 3 bases removed from V and 4 bases from J, the gap between germline ends came to 9 bases. The CDR3 region is CASSPKQSYGYTF. CDR3 coding DNA: TGTGCCAGCTCACCCAAACAGTCCTATGGCTACACCTTC.

This clone was observed a single time. This chain connects TRBV19 to TRBJ2-1; 7 bases agree with TRBD2. V was pared by 2 bases and J by 1 base, with 5 bases of the junction left unmatched. CDR3 length equals 16 residues. Germline V CDR1 and CDR2: LNHDA, SQIVND (reference sequence). This chain's CDR3 is CASSILGGGSYNEQFF. The CDR3 DNA follows: TGTGCCAGTAGTATACTTGGCGGGGGTTCCTACAATGAGCAGTTCTTC.

The chain carries TRBV7-9 and TRBJ2-2, with 9 nucleotides matching TRBD1. The CDR3 consists of 15 residues. V shed 5 bases and J 5 bases; nucleotides not matched to a gene: 6. From germline, CDR1 is SEHNR and CDR2 FQNEAQ (reference sequence). DNA for the CDR3: TGTGCCAGCAGCCCGTTGGGGACAGGGACCGGGGAGCTGTTTTTT. Protein sequence: CASSPLGTGTGELFF.

This clone is a singleton in its sample. CDR3 region: CASSLAGDDNEQFF. In nucleotides, the CDR3 is TGTGCCAGCAGTTTGGCGGGAGATGACAATGAGCAGTTCTTC. V usage is TRBV28 and J usage is TRBJ2-1, with TRBD2 matching 7 bases. Germline CDR1 MDHEN, CDR2 SYDVKM. The V gene end was trimmed by 3 bases and the J gene end by 5 bases; junction bases not matched to a gene: 4. The CDR3 extends over 14 amino acids.

This chain uses TRBV10-3 with TRBJ2-7; 7 bases are shared with TRBD1. CDR1 and CDR2 (germline): ENHRY, SYGVKD. V was clipped by 3 bases and J by 2 bases; unmatched bases: 4. This CDR3 spans 14 amino acids. CDR3 sequence (DNA): TGTGCCATCAGTGAATGGGACAGTACCTACGAGCAGTACTTC. Translated, it gives CAISEWDSTYEQYF.

On this clone: One junction end disagrees with the germline gene, perhaps due to a read error. The chain links TRBV7-9 to TRBJ2-1; 14 bases match TRBD2. Germline V gene sequence: CDR1 SEHNR, CDR2 FQNEAQ (reference sequence). The CDR3 runs to 16 residues. CDR3 sequence: CSSSPRGLAGAGEQFF. The DNA for the CDR3 is TGTTCCAGCAGCCCAAGGGGACTAGCGGGAGCGGGTGAGCAGTTCTTC.

This clone was counted only a few times. V is TRBV5-8 and J is TRBJ2-3; D is perhaps TRBD1 (6 bases). V was shortened by 7 bases and J by 0 bases, with 12 bases between the two germline ends. The CDR3 length is 14 residues. In germline, CDR1 is SGHTS, CDR2 YDEGEE. The CDR3 reads CASQDSPSTDTQYF. The CDR3 DNA sequence: TGTGCCAGCCAGGACAGCCCTAGCACAGATACGCAGTATTTT.